This T cell receptor (beta chain) was documented in a study of T cells in Graves' hyperthyroidism and ophthalmopathy. Notes on the study in general: Separating ophthalmopathy from stable hyperthyroidism was achieved by a 13 V-J model. Peripheral blood also featured most of the thyroid clonotypes expanded above 0.001.

V gave up 0 bases and J gave up 8 bases; unmatched junction bases: 6. The CDR3 has 15 amino acids. From germline, CDR1 is DFQATT and CDR2 SNEGSKA (reference sequence). Regions amplified from RNA transcripts were the TCR beta CDR3 regions. The HTBI set primed first-round TCR CDR3 RT-PCR. Each CDR3 protein gets one entry after TCRdb re-called the multiplex PCR reads with MiXCR. Of under 450,000 distinct CDR3 sequences detected, approximately 13% appear once; the ten largest clones hold 20%. This clonotype was recorded at least ten times. No antigen is known for it. The origin of this receptor is a man under 40 with Graves' hyperthyroidism that later progressed to Graves' ophthalmopathy. The chain joins TRBV20-1 to TRBJ2-1; 11 nucleotides line up with TRBD2. The sequenced sample was blood. DNA for the CDR3: TGCAGTGCTAGAGATGGTAGCGGGGGGGCCGATGAGCAGTTCTTC. This translates into CSARDGSGGADEQFF.